The 21 T cell receptor beta chains below come from one sample, sequenced in a study of T cell responses to AZD1222 COVID-19 vaccine. Assay: immunoSEQ multiplex PCR; the TCRdb copy retains only in-frame clones and omits some. The sample lists 85,000 to 120,000 clones; roughly 86% were seen once. This material consisted of peripheral blood, taken on day 0 of AZD1222 vaccination. All receptors derive from an adult in good health.

The CDR3 loop reads CASSLVGTGGGGTEAFF. The CDR3 nucleotides are TGTGCCAGCAGCTTAGTTGGGACAGGGGGCGGGGGCACTGAAGCTTTCTTT. The chain combines TRBV7-2 with TRBJ1-1; 12 nucleotides match TRBD1. Trimming took 1 base from V and 4 from J; bases not matched to a gene: 7. Per germline, CDR1 SGHTA and CDR2 FQGNSA. The CDR3 has 17 amino acids.

The rearrangement uses TRBV3-1 (or the pseudogene TRBV3-2) and TRBJ2-7, with no clear D. Trimming took off 4 bases at V and 6 bases at J, with 13 bases between the two ends. CDR1 is LGHDT, CDR2 YNNKEL, per germline (reference sequence). The CDR3 has 13 residues. For the CDR3, the DNA is TGTGCCAGCAGCCGCATTGTGACAAGCGAGCAGTACTTC. This encodes CASSRIVTSEQYF.

The V gene is TRBV24-1, the J gene TRBJ1-2; possibly TRBD1 for D (5 bases). Germline V CDR1 and CDR2: KGHDR, SFDVKD. This CDR3 contains 16 residues. The V gene lost 3 bases and the J gene lost 7 bases, with 20 bases spanning the gap. The CDR3 reads CATSDADVPGFGGYTF. The CDR3 nucleotides are TGTGCCACCAGTGATGCCGACGTCCCAGGGTTTGGTGGCTACACCTTC.

This chain connects TRBV18 to TRBJ2-1; 9 bases map to TRBD1. Trimming at V came to 6 bases and at J to 8 bases, leaving 11 bases not matched to a gene. Germline V gene data show CDR1 as KGHSH and CDR2 as LQKENI. The CDR3 runs 15 residues. This chain's CDR3 is CASSSRDRVKYEQFF. For the CDR3, the DNA is TGTGCCAGCTCGTCCCGGGACAGGGTAAAATATGAGCAGTTCTTC. Supplemented by reference TRBV18 and TRBJ2-1, the full variable domain reads NAGVMQNPRHLVRRRGQEARLRCSPMKGHSHVYWYRQLPEEGLKFMVYLQKENIIDESGMPKERFSAEFPKEGPSILRIQQVVRGDSAAYFCASSSRDRVKYEQFFGPGTRLTVL.

The table lists this clone with a few counts. The CDR3 DNA sequence: TGTGCCAGCAGCTTATCGCGGGACGTTTATTCACCCCTCCACTTT. It yields the protein CASSLSRDVYSPLHF. V gene TRBV7-3 combines with J gene TRBJ1-6, with a possible D match to TRBD1 (5 bases). The CDR3 covers 15 residues. Germline V gives CDR1 SGHTA, CDR2 FQGTGA. Trimming stripped 2 bases from V and 8 bases from J, with 13 bases between.

The V and J genes are TRBV5-1 and TRBJ2-5; no definite D call. The length of the CDR3 is 15 residues. Looked up from germline, CDR1 is SGHRS and CDR2 is YFSETQ. Between the trimmed V and J ends, which lost 0 bases and 5 bases, there was a span of 14 bases. The CDR3 DNA reads as TGCGCCAGCAGCTTGGGTCTAGATCCGGGCGAGACCCAGTACTTC. Translating it yields CASSLGLDPGETQYF.

This sequence joins TRBV19 and TRBJ2-7; 10 nucleotides match TRBD1. Germline V CDR1 and CDR2: LNHDA, SQIVND (reference sequence). The CDR3 totals 15 residues. Losses at the gene ends were 2 bases for V and 1 base for J; bases not matched to a gene: 2. In DNA, the CDR3 is TGTGCCAGTAGTATAAGGACAGGGGGTTCCTACGAGCAGTACTTC. Translation: CASSIRTGGSYEQYF.

This chain uses TRBV5-1 with TRBJ1-2, with TRBD1 matching over 7 bases. The germline V gene encodes CDR1 SGHRS and CDR2 YFSETQ. This CDR3 contains 16 residues. V trimming: 5 bases; J trimming: 3 bases; junction bases outside the gene matches: 13. CDR3 in amino acids: CASSISPGQGDYGYTF. CDR3 nucleotides: TGCGCCAGCAGTATTTCCCCCGGCCAGGGGGACTATGGCTACACCTTC.

The rearrangement uses TRBV5-1 and TRBJ2-3, with a tentative D call TRBD2 (6 bases). This CDR3 has 15 amino acids. Germline CDR1 SGHRS, CDR2 YFSETQ. V lost 7 bases to trimming and J lost 0 bases, with 15 bases between them. In DNA form, the CDR3 reads TGCGCCAGCGCTACGGGGGTCCAAAGCACAGATACGCAGTATTTT. This encodes CASATGVQSTDTQYF.

V usage is TRBV7-3 and J usage is TRBJ2-3; TRBD2 matches 8 bases. CDR3 size: 15 residues. Germline CDR1 reads SGHTA; CDR2 reads FQGTGA. V lost 3 bases to trimming and J lost 5 bases; unmatched junction nucleotides: 7. CDR3 in amino acids: CASSFSGGPKDTQYF. The CDR3 DNA reads as TGTGCCAGCAGCTTCTCGGGGGGGCCGAAAGATACGCAGTATTTT.

The rearrangement joins TRBV28 to TRBJ1-6; 7 positions agree with TRBD1. CDR3 length equals 16 residues. CDR1 is MDHEN, CDR2 SYDVKM, per germline. The V segment lost 4 bases and the J segment 7 bases; nucleotides outside the gene matches: 10. This CDR3 reads CASSYYSGQRNSPLHF. CDR3 bases: TGTGCCAGCAGTTATTACTCGGGACAGAGGAATTCACCCCTCCACTTT.

The rearrangement joins TRBV29-1 to TRBJ2-1; perhaps TRBD2 as D (6 bases). CDR3 length: 13 residues. Germline V gene sequence: CDR1 SQVTM, CDR2 ANQGSEA. V was cut by 4 bases and J by 3 bases, with 10 bases left in between. The CDR3 reads CSVVAGSYNEQFF. Here the CDR3 DNA reads TGCAGCGTTGTGGCGGGGAGCTACAATGAGCAGTTCTTC.

This clone appeared once. The chain couples TRBV7-9 to TRBJ1-4, with D uncertain. Trimming removed 3 bases at V and 0 bases at J, with 11 bases between. This CDR3 comprises 16 residues. Germline CDR1 is SEHNR and CDR2 is FQNEAQ (reference sequence). The CDR3 region is CASSLQALTTNEKLFF. The CDR3 nucleotides read TGTGCCAGCAGCTTGCAGGCCCTTACAACTAATGAAAAACTGTTTTTT.

The chain uses TRBV19 and TRBJ2-2, with TRBD1 matching 9 bases. CDR3 length: 15 residues. J was trimmed by 1 base and V by 9 bases; bases with no gene match: 6. Germline assignment: CDR1 LNHDA and CDR2 SQIVND (reference sequence). The CDR3, as DNA: TGTGCCAGCACAACAGGGGGCCTGAACACCGGGGAGCTGTTTTTT. Its protein is CASTTGGLNTGELFF. The full variable domain, in which reference TRBV19 and TRBJ2-2 provide the parts outside the CDR3, is DGGITQSPKYLFRKEGQNVTLSCEQNLNHDAMYWYRQDPGQGLRLIYYSQIVNDFQKGDIAEGYSVSREKKESFPLTVTSAQKNPTAFYLCASTTGGLNTGELFFGEGSRLTVL.

This chain connects TRBV7-2 to TRBJ2-2; 9 positions match TRBD1. Trimming at V came to 0 bases and at J to 7 bases, leaving 3 bases not matched to a gene. CDR1 and CDR2 (germline): SGHTA, FQGNSA. The CDR3 totals 15 residues. The CDR3 here is CASSLATGGDGELFF. CDR3 sequence (DNA): TGTGCCAGCAGCTTAGCGACAGGGGGGGACGGGGAGCTGTTTTTT.

J is TRBJ2-7 and V is TRBV2; D is possibly TRBD2 (5 bases). The CDR3 contains 13 residues. CDR1 is SNHLY and CDR2 is FYNNEI in the germline V gene. Trimming cost V 4 bases and J 2 bases, with 9 bases left between them. This CDR3 is CASSGGETYEQYF. The CDR3 coding sequence is TGTGCCAGCAGTGGGGGAGAAACCTACGAGCAGTACTTC.

The chain employs TRBV19 and TRBJ1-3; no clear D. The CDR3 is 15 amino acids. Per the germline V gene, CDR1 is LNHDA and CDR2 is SQIVND (reference sequence). V dropped 7 bases and J dropped 0 bases, with 13 bases sitting between them. CDR3 residues: CASTLSRSSGNTIYF. The CDR3 coding sequence is TGTGCCAGTACCCTATCCCGCAGCTCTGGAAACACCATATATTTT.

The genes are TRBV19 and TRBJ2-3, with D possibly being TRBD1 or TRBD2 (7 bases each). Germline assignment: CDR1 LNHDA and CDR2 SQIVND (reference sequence). V was cut by 10 bases and J by 7 bases, with 18 bases left in between. The CDR3 is 13 residues long. CDR3 amino acids: CATRGEGLNTQYF. The CDR3 coding sequence is TGTGCCACCAGGGGGGAGGGCCTGAATACGCAGTATTTT.

The gene calls are TRBV10-1 and TRBJ2-1; TRBD2 might be the D (6 bases). Germline CDR1 and CDR2: WNHNN and SYGVQD (reference sequence). The CDR3 has 15 residues. The ends were cut back, 7 bases at V and 2 bases at J, with 15 bases in the middle. In DNA form, the CDR3 reads TGCGCCAGCACCCTGGTCGGCGGGGCCTACAATGAGCAGTTCTTC. Translating gives CASTLVGGAYNEQFF.

The chain carries TRBV6-5 and TRBJ1-1, with D uncertain. The CDR3 is made up of 14 amino acids. The V gene lost 6 bases and the J gene lost 1 base, with 12 bases spanning the gap. Germline assignment: CDR1 MNHEY and CDR2 SVGAGI. CDR3 DNA sequence: TGTGCCAGCAGACCCGGAACGGCGAACACTGAAGCTTTCTTT. This gives the protein CASRPGTANTEAFF.

This clone has just one count. J is TRBJ1-4 and V is TRBV7-9, with D hard to call. Per the germline V gene, CDR1 is SEHNR and CDR2 is FQNEAQ (reference sequence). The CDR3 length is 18 residues. V was cut by 4 bases and J by 8 bases, with 26 bases left in between. CDR3 sequence (DNA): TGTGCCAGCAGCTATTCGATCCAGGTTGGGGTCGGTTCGGAAAAACTGTTTTTT. This sequence encodes CASSYSIQVGVGSEKLFF. Supplemented by reference TRBV7-9 and TRBJ1-4, the full variable domain reads DTGVSQNPRHKITKRGQNVTFRCDPISEHNRLYWYRQTLGQGPEFLTYFQNEAQLEKSRLLSDRFSAERPKGSFSTLEIQRTEQGDSAMYLCASSYSIQVGVGSEKLFFGSGTQLSVL.